This T cell receptor beta chain was retrieved from a study of breast tumors, draining lymph nodes, adjacent tissues listed by TCRdb under 2016. Study-level background: Breast cancer patients provided tumor, adjacent nontumor tissue and axillary lymph nodes, and the study compared the TCR beta repertoires across these three sources. In human breast cancer, the study set out to evaluate how tumor, surrounding tissue and draining lymph node repertoires relate to one another and whether T cells may move between these sites. Broad study findings and their caveats: Tumors showed preferential V and J gene usage, and their T-cell repertoire diversity fell below that of lymph nodes yet above that of nontumor tissue. Rather than being directly demonstrated, the conclusion that tumor T cells originate in lymph nodes was presented as consistent with a hypothesis. Tumor and nontumor tissue repertoires were significantly more similar in luminal-like than in basal-like breast cancer. A scenario in which most tumor T cells derive from the lymph node and then expand within tumor tissue was judged to be consistent with the data.

Adjacent samples were composed of nontumor breast tissue surrounding the tumor. CDR1 and CDR2 were assigned from the germline V gene as KGHDR and SFDVKD. The CDR3 sequence holds 14 residues, the cysteine and phenylalanine included. Solely the CDR3 DNA is kept, with 42 bases framed from the first base. Trimming at the junction amounts to 3 bases on V and 5 bases on J, and the germline ends lie 11 bases apart. Details on this clonotype: Its antigen is unknown. One base away there is no much larger clone; base qualities are not given.

For sequencing, an Illumina HiSeq 2000 was employed. Multiplex PCR amplification was used to build the TCR beta chain libraries. The amplified TCR beta chain products were analyzed by high-throughput sequencing. TCRdb reworked the public reads: Q25 trimming with fastp, MiXCR clone assembly, productive beta chains retained. Every distinct CDR3 protein forms one entry, paired with its most common genes and DNA. For this sample the table gives around 12,000 distinct CDR3 sequences, of which 60% to 75% were detected only once. Clones ranked in the top ten supply around 44% of the sample. The TCR comes from a female donor with breast cancer. Some clones in this sample may be carry-over from other donors' samples. The specimen was tumor-adjacent breast tissue. The rearranged segments are TRBV24-1 and TRBJ2-3; the D gene is perhaps TRBD2, on 5 matching bases. The CDR3: CATSDRAEEDTQYF. The DNA is TGTGCCACCAGTGATCGTGCGGAGGAAGATACGCAGTATTTT.